The 14 T cell receptor beta chains given below trace back to one sample, sequenced in a study of EBV T-cell therapy then PD-1 blockade in nasopharyngeal carcinoma. Assay: immunoSEQ multiplex PCR; the TCRdb copy retains only in-frame clones and omits some. The repertoire has some 17,000 clones, approximately 88% of them found once; the top ten carry roughly 29%. These receptors have no known antigen. Sample treatment: AdE1-LMPpoly-expanded autologous EBV-specific T-cell therapy followed by anti-PD-1 nivolumab. Sequenced here: CD8+ T cells from blood, sampled at day 0 from a patient whose treatment included autologous EBV-specific T cells and nivolumab. The origin of the receptors is a man aged 35 to 55 with nasopharyngeal carcinoma.

The chain uses TRBV27 and TRBJ2-7; tentatively, D is TRBD1 (6 bases). The CDR3 spans 13 residues. Germline V lookup: CDR1 MNHEY, CDR2 SMNVEV (reference sequence). Trimming took off 6 bases at V and 3 bases at J, with 12 bases between the two ends. The CDR3 DNA reads as TGTGCCAGCAGCTACGGGACACACTACGAGCAGTACTTC. This translates into CASSYGTHYEQYF.

The chain recombines TRBV29-1 with TRBJ1-1; no firm D call. V gave up 7 bases and J gave up 3 bases, with 24 bases separating them. The CDR3 consists of 16 residues. Germline V CDR1 and CDR2: SQVTM, ANQGSEA. CDR3 protein: CSAPFLPGNWDTEAFF. The CDR3, as DNA: TGCAGCGCCCCCTTCCTCCCAGGTAACTGGGACACTGAAGCTTTCTTT. Full variable domain (outside the CDR3, taken from reference TRBV29-1 and TRBJ1-1): SAVISQKPSRDICQRGTSLTIQCQVDSQVTMMFWYRQQPGQSLTLIATANQGSEATYESGFVIDKFPISRPNLTFSTLTVSNMSPEDSSIYLCSAPFLPGNWDTEAFFGQGTRLTVV.

This chain joins TRBV7-6 and TRBJ1-6; no definite D call. The CDR3 runs 13 residues. With 1 base removed from V and 6 bases from J, the gap between germline ends came to 4 bases. Germline assignment: CDR1 SGHVS and CDR2 FNYEAQ. This CDR3 reads CASSLEANSPLHF. CDR3 bases: TGTGCCAGCAGCTTAGAGGCTAATTCACCCCTCCACTTT.

This rearrangement joins TRBV6-2 or TRBV6-3 to TRBJ2-7; D could derive from TRBD1 or TRBD2 (5 bases each). The V end was cut by 1 base, the J end by 6 bases, with 16 bases between. CDR1 MNHEY and CDR2 SVGEGT come from the germline V gene. This CDR3 comprises 15 residues. The CDR3 nucleotides are TGTGCCAGCAGTTACTGGGACGTCCCCGAGGGCGAGCAGTACTTC. Amino acids: CASSYWDVPEGEQYF.

This sequence joins TRBV13 and TRBJ1-4; no clear D gene. The V gene lost 5 bases and the J gene lost 4 bases, with 14 bases spanning the gap. The CDR3 loop spans 15 amino acids. CDR1 and CDR2 from the germline V gene are PRHDT and FYEKMQ (reference sequence). The CDR3 sequence is CASSPRGGSNEKLFF. CDR3 in DNA: TGTGCCAGCAGCCCTCGGGGAGGGAGTAATGAAAAACTGTTTTTT.

The J gene is TRBJ2-1, the V gene TRBV27, with TRBD2 matching over 7 bases. CDR1 is MNHEY and CDR2 is SMNVEV in the germline V gene (reference sequence). V gave up 8 bases and J gave up 6 bases; unmatched junction bases: 4. The CDR3 totals 12 residues. The CDR3 sequence is CASREVGNEQFF. The CDR3 DNA sequence: TGTGCCAGCCGGGAGGTGGGCAATGAGCAGTTCTTC.

The chain links TRBV3-1 (or the pseudogene TRBV3-2) to TRBJ1-6; possible D gene TRBD1, 5 bases. The CDR3 is made up of 15 amino acids. Looked up from germline, CDR1 is LGHDT and CDR2 is YNNKEL (reference sequence). Between the trimmed V and J ends, which lost 7 bases and 8 bases, there was a span of 18 bases. CDR3 coding DNA: TGTGCCAGCAATTTGGGGACCGCGCTGGATTCACCCCTCCACTTT. Amino acids: CASNLGTALDSPLHF.

This chain uses TRBV13 with TRBJ2-3; D unclear. CDR3 length: 14 amino acids. V was clipped by 10 bases and J by 0 bases, with 14 bases between them. CDR1 is PRHDT and CDR2 is FYEKMQ in the germline V gene (reference sequence). CDR3 sequence: CATRLELSTDTQYF. CDR3 sequence (DNA): TGTGCCACCCGCCTAGAACTTAGCACAGATACGCAGTATTTT.

J is TRBJ2-3 and V is TRBV7-9; perhaps TRBD1 as D (6 bases). The germline V gene encodes CDR1 SEHNR and CDR2 FQNEAQ (reference sequence). The germline V and J ends were trimmed by 6 bases and 0 bases, with 10 bases remaining between them. This CDR3 is built from 14 residues. CDR3 sequence: CASSYDRSTDTQYF. The CDR3, as DNA: TGTGCCAGCAGTTATGACAGGAGCACAGATACGCAGTATTTT.

This clone turned up a few times. This chain links TRBV6-2 or TRBV6-3 with TRBJ2-7; TRBD2 agrees at 8 bases. The CDR3 spans 14 residues. J gave up 5 bases and V 7 bases, and 10 bases lay outside the gene matches. The germline V gene has CDR1 MNHEY and CDR2 SVGEGT. The CDR3 DNA sequence: TGTGCCAGCACCCCGACGGGGGGGGGCAACGAGCAGTACTTC. It encodes CASTPTGGGNEQYF.

The chain uses TRBV12-3 or TRBV12-4 and TRBJ2-7, with D perhaps TRBD2 (6 bases). The CDR3 has 12 residues. Trimming removed 7 bases from V and 2 bases from J, with 9 bases in between. CDR3 DNA: TGTGCCAGCACGGCGGGGACCTACGAGCAGTACTTC. This sequence encodes CASTAGTYEQYF.

V gene TRBV5-5 combines with J gene TRBJ1-4; 9 bases fit TRBD1. This CDR3 spans 16 amino acids. From germline, CDR1 is SGHKS and CDR2 YYEKEE (reference sequence). J lost 4 bases, V lost 5 bases, and 9 bases had no gene match. The CDR3 reads CASSPGQGWLNEKLFF. CDR3 DNA: TGTGCCAGCAGTCCAGGACAGGGGTGGCTTAATGAAAAACTGTTTTTT.

V and J are TRBV11-3 and TRBJ1-4; a possible D gene is TRBD1 (6 bases). CDR3 length equals 18 residues. Germline V gene sequence: CDR1 SGHNT, CDR2 YENEEA. V lost 1 base to trimming and J lost 4 bases, with 19 bases between them. The CDR3 sequence: CASSLAVRRTEDNEKLFF. Written as DNA, the CDR3 is TGTGCCAGCAGCTTAGCGGTCAGGAGGACAGAAGATAATGAAAAACTGTTTTTT.

This clone was counted a few times. The rearrangement uses TRBV6-1 and TRBJ2-5; D might be TRBD1 or TRBD2, each matching 5 bases. CDR1 is MNHNS, CDR2 SASEGT, per germline. V was trimmed by 1 base and J by 2 bases, leaving 14 bases between them. The CDR3 extends over 16 amino acids. CDR3 in amino acids: CASSEEEGKGQETQYF. The CDR3 DNA follows: TGTGCCAGCAGTGAAGAAGAGGGGAAGGGACAAGAGACCCAGTACTTC.